Listed below are T cell receptor beta chains from one sample, sequenced in a study of immune evolution from preneoplasia to lung adenocarcinoma. Produced via immunoSEQ multiplex PCR; TCRdb's table is partial and in-frame only. The sample yields 39,000 or so clones, around 80% seen once. The sequencing input was FFPE invasive lung adenocarcinoma tissue. These receptors came from a person aged 55 to 75 with lung adenocarcinoma. Both conserved end residues are part of each CDR3. A D gene is named only where the DNA matches it firmly. Not all rows give a size; the values are once, few, many and, for expanded clones, a class.

>TRBD2|TRBJ2-7|-|TRBV7-8
TGTGCCAGCAGCTTAGGGCTAGCGGAAGGGTACGAGCAGTACTTC
CASSLGLAEGYEQYF
>TRBD1|TRBJ1-5|-|TRBV18
TGTGCCAGCTCACCAGGGACAGGGGGCACGCCCCAGCATTTT
CASSPGTGGTPQHF
>TRBD1|TRBJ2-4|few|TRBV28
TGTGCCAGCAGTCGCGCCGGGACAGGCGGTCGGAACATTCAGTACTTC
CASSRAGTGGRNIQYF
>TRBD1|TRBJ1-4|-|TRBV28
TGTGCCAGCAGCAGGGGGTTTGGGGAATCGACTAATGAAAAACTGTTTTTT
CASSRGFGESTNEKLFF
>-|TRBJ2-3|once|TRBV18
TGTGCCAGCTCACCACGTTTATTGCAGGCGGGAGATACGCAGTATTTT
CASSPRLLQAGDTQYF
>-|TRBJ2-3|-|TRBV6-1
TGTGCCAGCACGACCGGGGGCGGGAGTCCAGATACGCAGTATTTT
CASTTGGGSPDTQYF
>TRBD1|TRBJ1-2|-|TRBV19
TGTGCCAGTAGCAGGGACAGGGTTTCGGTTTTCGAGGGCTACACCTTC
CASSRDRVSVFEGYTF
>TRBD2|TRBJ2-3|-|TRBV4-1
TGCGCCAGCAGCCAAGATGTGGCTAGCGGGAGAACGCAGTATTTT
CASSQDVASGRTQYF
>-|TRBJ1-1|few|TRBV14
TGTGCCAGCAGCCAGACGGGTCGCGCTGAAGCTTTCTTT
CASSQTGRAEAFF
>-|TRBJ1-3|-|TRBV19
TGTGCCAGTATTAGAGGCTCTTCTGGAAACACCATATATTTT
CASIRGSSGNTIYF
>-|TRBJ2-1|-|TRBV9
TGTGCCAGCAGCGTAGCGGGATGGAACAATGAGCAGTTCTTC
CASSVAGWNNEQFF
>-|TRBJ2-7|-|TRBV5-1
TGCGCCAGCAGCTTGGGGGGGGAACCCTACGAGCAGTACTTC
CASSLGGEPYEQYF
>-|TRBJ2-3|-|TRBV6-5
TGTGCCAGCAGTGTTCCCGGCACAGATACGCAGTATTTT
CASSVPGTDTQYF
>TRBD1|TRBJ2-7|-|TRBV4-1
TGCGCCAGCAGCCAAGGACAGGGTGGCTACTACGAGCAGTACTTC
CASSQGQGGYYEQYF
>TRBD2|TRBJ2-6|-|TRBV19
TGTGCCAGTAGTAGACGACTAGCGCGTTCCGGGGCCAACGTCCTGACTTTC
CASSRRLARSGANVLTF
>-|TRBJ1-2|-|TRBV30
TGTGCCTGGACCCCTACTGGGGCCTATGGCTACACCTTC
CAWTPTGAYGYTF
>TRBD1|TRBJ1-2|-|TRBV6-6
TGTGCCAGCAGTTACAAGGGGGCGTCTAACTATGGCTACACCTTC
CASSYKGASNYGYTF
>-|TRBJ2-6|-|TRBV28
TGTGCCAGCAGCCCCGGGACATCCAGCTCTGGGGCCAACGTCCTGACTTTC
CASSPGTSSSGANVLTF
>TRBD2|TRBJ2-1|once|TRBV7-9
TGTGCCAGCAGCTTAGTTTTTAGCGGGAGTGCTGAGCAGTTCTTC
CASSLVFSGSAEQFF
>-|TRBJ2-7|-|TRBV5-6
TGTGCCAGCAGCTTGTCCCTAGTCGGTGGCAGGCTCTCCTACGAGCAGTACTTC
CASSLSLVGGRLSYEQYF
>-|TRBJ2-7|-|TRBV6-5
TGTGCCAGCAGTGCGTACAGGGGAGGCTCCTACGAGCAGTACTTC
CASSAYRGGSYEQYF
>TRBD2|TRBJ2-7|once|TRBV7-2
TGTGCCAGCACGGAGGGCGGGGGGGCGTCCTACGAGCAGTACTTC
CASTEGGGASYEQYF
>TRBD1|TRBJ1-4|-|TRBV27
TGTGCCAGCAGTTTATCGGGTAGAGGACAGGGTAATGAAAAACTGTTTTTT
CASSLSGRGQGNEKLFF
>TRBD1|TRBJ2-3|-|TRBV29-1
TGCAGCGTTGAGGGCGGGACAGGGATCACAGATACGCAGTATTTT
CSVEGGTGITDTQYF
>TRBD1|TRBJ2-2|-|TRBV6-6
TGTGCCGGACAGGGTGGCCTGGGAACCGGGGAGCTGTTTTTT
CAGQGGLGTGELFF
>-|TRBJ2-7|-|TRBV6-5
TGTGCCAGCAGCCCCGGACCCTACGAGCAGTACTTC
CASSPGPYEQYF
>TRBD1|TRBJ1-5|-|TRBV7-6
TGTGCCAGCAGCCATCCCCAGGGGGCTGGGAATCAGCCCCAGCATTTT
CASSHPQGAGNQPQHF